These 27 T cell receptor beta chains originate from one sample sequenced in a study of metastatic and nonmetastatic thyroid tumors. Before thyroid surgery, none of the patients had received any treatment. TCRdb re-clonotyped the PCR reads via MiXCR. The table lists tens of thousands of clones, 12% of them singletons. The specimen was blood. The receptors shown here come from a male donor with papillary thyroid cancer or a benign thyroid nodule (not recorded which). Some clones in this sample may be carry-over from other donors' samples.

This clone came up many times. V gene TRBV20-1 combines with J gene TRBJ2-1, with D possibly matching TRBD2 (6 bases). The CDR3 is 15 residues long. Germline CDR1 reads DFQATT; CDR2 reads SNEGSKA (reference sequence). Trimming cost V 3 bases and J 8 bases, with 20 bases left between them. CDR3 bases: TGCAGTGCTAGGGCCCTGGAGGGAGCGATCGATGAGCAGTTCTTC. It yields the protein CSARALEGAIDEQFF.

This clone was detected a few times. This chain links TRBV14 with TRBJ2-2; D possibly corresponds to TRBD2 (6 bases). Germline CDR1 and CDR2: SGHDN and FVKESK. CDR3 length: 15 amino acids. V lost 5 bases and J 6 bases, leaving 16 bases between the germline ends. CDR3 in amino acids: CASSYGTGVPGELFF. DNA for the CDR3: TGTGCCAGCAGCTACGGGACGGGAGTTCCCGGGGAGCTGTTTTTT. The full variable domain, completed using reference TRBV14 and TRBJ2-2, is EAGVTQFPSHSVIEKGQTVTLRCDPISGHDNLYWYRRVMGKEIKFLLHFVKESKQDESGMPNNRFLAERTGGTYSTLKVQPAELEDSGVYFCASSYGTGVPGELFFGEGSRLTVL.

Of note for this clone: A much larger clonotype is one base distant, so this may be a read error. The V gene is TRBV5-5, the J gene TRBJ2-5; 10 bases map to TRBD2. With V trimmed by 3 bases and J by 5 bases, 10 bases remained unmatched. Looked up from germline, CDR1 is SGHKS and CDR2 is YYEKEE (reference sequence). The CDR3 length is 16 residues. CDR3 coding DNA: TGTGCCAGCAGCTCCTCTAGCGGGAGTGAGGGGGAGACCCAGTACTTC. Translating gives CASSSSSGSEGETQYF.

Many counts were recorded for this clone. J is TRBJ2-1 and V is TRBV9; unclear D gene. The CDR3 is 17 residues long. Deletions cut 0 bases from V and 1 base from J, with 14 bases between. Germline V gene data show CDR1 as SGDLS and CDR2 as YYNGEE. The CDR3 DNA follows: TGTGCCAGCAGCGTAGATGGCCACTCAAGATCCTACAATGAGCAGTTCTTC. As protein: CASSVDGHSRSYNEQFF.

This clone was recorded at least ten times. This chain links TRBV6-2 or TRBV6-3 with TRBJ2-1; D tentatively fits TRBD1 or TRBD2 (5 bases each). V was trimmed by 8 bases and J by 0 bases, leaving 17 bases between them. The CDR3 consists of 16 residues. Germline loops: CDR1 MNHEY, CDR2 SVGEGT. CDR3: CASGTQRSRSYNEQFF. CDR3 coding DNA: TGTGCCAGCGGGACCCAGCGGTCCCGCTCCTACAATGAGCAGTTCTTC.

This clone was counted ten times or more. The rearrangement links TRBV2 to TRBJ2-1; 8 positions match TRBD2. The CDR3 is made up of 14 amino acids. The germline gives CDR1 SNHLY, CDR2 FYNNEI. CDR3 loop: CAGSQTSGLNEQFF. CDR3 nucleotides: TGTGCGGGGTCCCAAACTAGCGGCCTCAATGAGCAGTTCTTC.

This clone came up a few times. The chain combines TRBV6-1 with TRBJ1-2; D is uncertain. Looked up from germline, CDR1 is MNHNS and CDR2 is SASEGT. The CDR3 covers 14 residues. V gave up 1 base and J gave up 4 bases, with 10 bases separating them. The CDR3 here is CASSEVRKIYGYTF. CDR3 coding DNA: TGTGCCAGCAGTGAAGTCCGTAAGATCTATGGCTACACCTTC.

The chain employs TRBV4-2 and TRBJ2-7; D may be TRBD2 (6 bases). CDR1 is LGHNA, CDR2 YNFKEQ, per germline. The CDR3 is 16 amino acids. The V end was cut by 5 bases, the J end by 4 bases, with 21 bases between. CDR3 DNA sequence: TGTGCCAGCAGCTCAACCGGGAGACCCACTTTATACGAGCAGTACTTC. The encoded protein is CASSSTGRPTLYEQYF.

This clone was counted at least ten times. The V call is TRBV6-4, the J call TRBJ2-1; D uncertain. The germline gives CDR1 MRHNA, CDR2 SNTAGT. The length of the CDR3 is 15 residues. V gave up 6 bases and J gave up 0 bases, with 12 bases separating them. The CDR3 nucleotides read TGTGCCAGCAGCCCTCTCTCGAGCTCCTACAATGAGCAGTTCTTC. Its translation: CASSPLSSSYNEQFF.

Ten or more counts support this clone. The chain employs TRBV20-1 and TRBJ2-7; TRBD2 matches at 7 bases. Unmatched junction bases numbered 7, after V lost 0 bases and J lost 2 bases. This CDR3 region has 15 residues. Germline CDR1 is DFQATT and CDR2 is SNEGSKA (reference sequence). In nucleotides, the CDR3 is TGCAGTGCTAGAGATTACGGGGAGGGAGCCTACGAGCAGTACTTC. This encodes CSARDYGEGAYEQYF.

This clone occurred a few times. This chain links TRBV27 with TRBJ1-5; the D is unclear. The CDR3 runs to 12 residues. Trimming pared 3 bases from V and 5 bases from J, leaving 5 bases between. Germline CDR1 reads MNHEY; CDR2 reads SMNVEV (reference sequence). In DNA form, the CDR3 reads TGTGCCAGCAGTTTCTGGGATCAGCCCCAGCATTTT. Amino acid sequence: CASSFWDQPQHF.

This clone came up many times. The V call is TRBV10-1, the J call TRBJ2-1; 8 bases agree with TRBD1. The CDR3 extends over 15 amino acids. Per the germline V gene, CDR1 is WNHNN and CDR2 is SYGVQD (reference sequence). V shed 2 bases and J 4 bases; nucleotides not matched to a gene: 4. DNA of the CDR3: TGCGCCAGCAGTGAGAACCAGGGGGCGTACAATGAGCAGTTCTTC. This sequence encodes CASSENQGAYNEQFF.

In its sample, this clone is medium-sized. The CDR3 bases are TGTGCCAGCAGTTTCTCAACTAGCGGGAGTTGGAATGAGCAGTTCTTC. Translated, it gives CASSFSTSGSWNEQFF. The chain couples TRBV28 to TRBJ2-1; 11 bases are shared with TRBD2. Germline CDR1 reads MDHEN; CDR2 reads SYDVKM. Trimming took 3 bases from V and 7 from J; bases not matched to a gene: 8. This CDR3 is built from 16 residues.

This clone was detected ten times or more. The same CDR3 is also encoded by other DNA sequences in this sample. CDR3 nucleotide sequence: TGCGCCAGCAGCCAAGATAGGAACACCGGGGAGCTGTTTTTT. Translation: CASSQDRNTGELFF. The chain recombines TRBV4-3 with TRBJ2-2; D gene ambiguous. Germline V gene lookup returns CDR1 LGHNA and CDR2 YSLEER. Trimming took off 0 bases at V and 1 base at J, with 3 bases between the two ends. The CDR3 covers 14 residues.

This clone was seen many times. The chain employs TRBV6-2 or TRBV6-3 and TRBJ2-3, with 12 bases aligning to TRBD2. V gave up 2 bases and J gave up 5 bases; unmatched junction bases: 14. The CDR3 has 19 residues. Germline V CDR1 and CDR2: MNHEY, SVGEGT. The CDR3: CASSYELAGGPEGIDTQYF. As DNA, the CDR3 is TGTGCCAGCAGTTACGAACTAGCGGGAGGCCCAGAAGGTATAGATACGCAGTATTTT.

There are many counts of this clone. The V call is TRBV12-3 or TRBV12-4, the J call TRBJ2-5; 8 bases fit TRBD1. Trimming took 3 bases from V and 5 from J; bases not matched to a gene: 8. This CDR3 is 15 amino acids long. In DNA form, the CDR3 reads TGTGCCAGCAGTTTGGGCAGGGGGCTAGGTGAGACCCAGTACTTC. Residues: CASSLGRGLGETQYF.

In its sample, this clone was seen many times. The chain employs TRBV28 and TRBJ1-1, with 8 bases that match TRBD1. The CDR3 runs 14 residues. Trimming cost V 6 bases and J 1 base; bases outside gene matches: 4. Germline values: CDR1 MDHEN, CDR2 SYDVKM. Written as DNA, the CDR3 is TGTGCCAGCAGCCCCGGACAGGGGAACACTGAAGCTTTCTTT. Its translation is CASSPGQGNTEAFF.

Comments on this clone: One end of the junction is discordant with germline, which a read error may explain. The chain couples TRBV2 to TRBJ2-7; D might be TRBD1 (6 bases). The germline CDR1 and CDR2 sequences are SNHLY and FYNNEI. The CDR3 loop spans 18 amino acids. CDR3 bases: TGTGCCAGCAGTGACGAGGGGACAAGGCGTCCCAGCTCCTACGATCAGTACTTC. This codes for CASSDEGTRRPSSYDQYF. Combining the CDR3 with reference TRBV2 and TRBJ2-7 gives the whole variable domain EPEVTQTPSHQVTQMGQEVILRCVPISNHLYFYWYRQILGQKVEFLVSFYNNEISEKSEIFDDQFSVERPDGSNFTLKIRSTKLEDSAMYFCASSDEGTRRPSSYDQYFGPGTRLTVT.

This clone was seen ten or more times. Other DNA sequences in the sample encode the same CDR3. The rearrangement uses TRBV28 and TRBJ2-1; no clear D gene. Germline lookup yields CDR1 MDHEN and CDR2 SYDVKM. V lost 3 bases and J lost 0, with 9 bases in between. This CDR3 contains 15 residues. The CDR3 nucleotides read TGTGCCAGCAGTTTGGGGTATCCCTCCTACAATGAGCAGTTCTTC. Translation gives CASSLGYPSYNEQFF.

The sample holds many counts of this clone. This chain links TRBV24-1 with TRBJ2-1, with 9 positions matching TRBD1. The V and J ends lost 3 bases and 7 bases, in that order; junction bases with no gene match: 9. In germline, CDR1 is KGHDR, CDR2 SFDVKD. The length of the CDR3 is 16 residues. CDR3 sequence reads: CATSDVPGQGRNEQFF. The CDR3 DNA sequence: TGTGCCACCAGTGATGTCCCGGGACAGGGTAGAAATGAGCAGTTCTTC.

This rearrangement joins TRBV18 to TRBJ2-1, with a weak D call TRBD1 (6 bases). CDR3 length: 16 residues. Trimming took 0 bases from V and 0 from J, leaving 9 bases between them. CDR1 is KGHSH, CDR2 LQKENI, per germline. The CDR3 reads CASSPPTGSSYNEQFF. The CDR3 DNA follows: TGTGCCAGCTCACCACCGACAGGAAGCTCCTACAATGAGCAGTTCTTC.

This clone was seen many times. V usage is TRBV4-3 and J usage is TRBJ2-7, with D possibly being TRBD1 (6 bases). Germline CDR1 and CDR2: LGHNA and YSLEER. The V end lost 1 base, the J end lost 4 bases, and 14 bases lay between the germline ends. The CDR3 has 15 amino acids. DNA of the CDR3: TGCGCCAGCAGCCAAGTTAGAGGGGGTGGATACGAGCAGTACTTC. Residues: CASSQVRGGGYEQYF.

Ten or more counts support this clone. The rearrangement uses TRBV2 and TRBJ2-6, with D possibly being TRBD2 (5 bases). The germline V gene encodes CDR1 SNHLY and CDR2 FYNNEI. The CDR3 is made up of 18 amino acids. V was trimmed by 0 bases and J by 0 bases, leaving 12 bases between them. The CDR3 coding sequence is TGTGCCAGCAGTGAAGCTTTTCCCGGGATCTCTGGGGCCAACGTCCTGACTTTC. Encoded protein: CASSEAFPGISGANVLTF.

The chain is built from TRBV11-1 and TRBJ2-3, with 10 positions matching TRBD2. The V segment lost 5 bases and the J segment 2 bases; nucleotides outside the gene matches: 13. Germline CDR1 is SGHAT and CDR2 is FQDESV (reference sequence). The CDR3 extends over 18 amino acids. The CDR3 loop reads CASSPQPSGSWNTDTQYF. The CDR3 DNA sequence: TGTGCCAGCAGCCCACAGCCTAGCGGGAGTTGGAACACAGATACGCAGTATTTT.

This clone was observed a few times. V is TRBV3-1 and J is TRBJ2-4, with D tentatively TRBD1 (6 bases). The germline V gene has CDR1 LGHDT and CDR2 YNNKEL (reference sequence). The CDR3 loop spans 18 amino acids. V gave up 0 bases and J gave up 1 base, with 16 bases separating them. CDR3 protein: CASSQERLRGIAKNIQYF. In nucleotides, the CDR3 is TGTGCCAGCAGCCAAGAGAGACTTAGGGGGATTGCCAAAAACATTCAGTACTTC. The full variable domain, rest sourced from reference TRBV3-1 and TRBJ2-4, is DTAVSQTPKYLVTQMGNDKSIKCEQNLGHDTMYWYKQDSKKFLKIMFSYNNKELIINETVPNRFSPKSPDKAHLNLHINSLELGDSAVYFCASSQERLRGIAKNIQYFGAGTRLSVL.

The rearrangement links TRBV5-1 to TRBJ1-2; TRBD1 might be the D (5 bases). Germline values: CDR1 SGHRS, CDR2 YFSETQ. Trimming took 4 bases from V and 4 from J, leaving 11 bases between them. CDR3 size: 13 residues. CDR3 sequence (DNA): TGCGCCAGCAGCCCAGGGTCCCTCTATGGCTACACCTTC. It specifies CASSPGSLYGYTF. The whole variable domain, remainder taken from reference TRBV5-1 and TRBJ1-2, is KAGVTQTPRYLIKTRGQQVTLSCSPISGHRSVSWYQQTPGQGLQFLFEYFSETQRNKGNFPGRFSGRQFSNSRSEMNVSTLELGDSALYLCASSPGSLYGYTFGSGTRLTVV.

This clone occurred a few times. CDR3 protein: CASSLFPTSGDSTDTQYF. The CDR3 nucleotides read TGTGCCAGCAGTTTATTCCCCACTAGCGGGGATAGCACAGATACGCAGTATTTT. This chain connects TRBV27 to TRBJ2-3, with 10 bases matching TRBD2. This CDR3 has 18 amino acids. CDR1 and CDR2 from the germline V gene are MNHEY and SMNVEV (reference sequence). The V segment lost 1 base and the J segment 0 bases; nucleotides outside the gene matches: 7.